The 17 T cell receptor beta chains reported below all come from one sample, sequenced in a study of shared clonotypes between healthy human individuals (dated by TCRdb to between 2020 and 2021). Receptors were amplified or captured by the immunoSEQ multiplex PCR assay. TCRdb took this table from immuneACCESS and kept in-frame rearrangements with V and J called. Such tables lack part of the clones; where checked against another copy, unresolved V genes explain under half of the gap, and the rest is unexplained. This sample comprises just over 2,000,000 clones, 90% to 95% of them detected only once. The biggest ten clones account for approximately 0.13% of the sample. The sample taken for sequencing was naive CD4+ T cells sorted from blood. Reading the label with the study, this specimen's cell subset or site is: CD45RA+ positively selected. These receptors came from a man aged 18 to 29 in good health.

The rearrangement uses TRBV29-1 and TRBJ1-6, with TRBD1 matching 8 bases. The V segment lost 7 bases and the J segment 9 bases; nucleotides outside the gene matches: 14. Germline CDR1 reads SQVTM; CDR2 reads ANQGSEA. CDR3 length equals 15 residues. The DNA for the CDR3 is TGCAGCGCCAGGACAGGGTCGGTTACCGGTTCACCCCTCCACTTT. Amino acids: CSARTGSVTGSPLHF.

The rearrangement uses TRBV28 and TRBJ1-1, with D possibly TRBD1 on 5 matching bases. The germline V gene has CDR1 MDHEN and CDR2 SYDVKM. Trimming stripped 6 bases from V and 0 bases from J, with 11 bases between. The CDR3 sequence is 14 residues long. The CDR3 region is CASSSGLMNTEAFF. CDR3 in DNA: TGTGCCAGCAGCTCGGGGCTCATGAACACTGAAGCTTTCTTT. The full variable domain, in which reference TRBV28 and TRBJ1-1 provide the parts outside the CDR3, is DVKVTQSSRYLVKRTGEKVFLECVQDMDHENMFWYRQDPGLGLRLIYFSYDVKMKEKGDIPEGYSVSREKKERFSLILESASTNQTSMYLCASSSGLMNTEAFFGQGTRLTVV.

This chain connects TRBV30 to TRBJ1-2, with TRBD1 identical over 9 bases. This CDR3 has 15 amino acids. CDR1 GTSNPN and CDR2 SVGIG come from the germline V gene (reference sequence). V lost 2 bases to trimming and J lost 7 bases; unmatched junction nucleotides: 11. CDR3 bases: TGTGCCTGGAGTTCCACACAGGGGGCCTTGGGTGGCTACACCTTC. Translated, it gives CAWSSTQGALGGYTF.

There are a few counts of this clone. This sample also contains other DNA sequences that code for the same CDR3. V and J are TRBV6-5 and TRBJ1-6; weak D call: TRBD1 (5 bases). Germline V gene lookup returns CDR1 MNHEY and CDR2 SVGAGI. V lost 6 bases and J 10 bases, leaving 13 bases between the germline ends. The CDR3 sequence is 13 residues long. The chain's CDR3 is CASSQARGSPLHF. As DNA, the CDR3 is TGTGCCAGCAGCCAGGCCCGGGGCTCACCCCTCCACTTT.

The V and J genes are TRBV10-3 and TRBJ2-7; 7 bases match TRBD2. The CDR3 sequence is 12 residues long. After removal of 11 bases from V and 7 bases from J, the junction contained 11 bases not matched to a gene. Germline V gene lookup returns CDR1 ENHRY and CDR2 SYGVKD. This chain's CDR3 is CAVKDRAGEQYF. The CDR3 DNA reads TGTGCCGTCAAAGACAGAGCGGGGGAGCAGTACTTC.

Only one count was recorded for this clone. The chain uses TRBV19 and TRBJ1-2, with no clear D. This CDR3 region has 12 residues. V lost 3 bases, J lost 2 bases, and 4 bases lay in between. Germline CDR1 LNHDA, CDR2 SQIVND (reference sequence). The CDR3 reads CASSMQNYGYTF. The CDR3 DNA sequence: TGTGCCAGTAGTATGCAGAACTATGGCTACACCTTC.

J is TRBJ1-1 and V is TRBV6-1; no reliable D call. Germline values: CDR1 MNHNS, CDR2 SASEGT. Trimming took off 2 bases at V and 7 bases at J, with 11 bases between the two ends. This CDR3 region has 13 residues. The CDR3 nucleotides read TGTGCCAGCAGTGAACGGCAGGTAAATGAAGCTTTCTTT. This codes for CASSERQVNEAFF.

This sequence joins TRBV7-9 and TRBJ2-6, with D tentatively TRBD1 or TRBD2 (5 bases each). V lost 11 bases and J 0 bases, leaving 14 bases between the germline ends. The germline V gene has CDR1 SEHNR and CDR2 FQNEAQ (reference sequence). The CDR3 has 15 amino acids. CDR3 nucleotide sequence: TGTGCCTCGATGGCAGGGAGCTCTGGGGCCAACGTCCTGACTTTC. Encoded protein: CASMAGSSGANVLTF.

The rearrangement joins TRBV7-9 to TRBJ2-3, with TRBD1 matching over 8 bases. The CDR3 runs 14 residues. V lost 1 base and J lost 8; bases outside the gene matches: 5. The germline gives CDR1 SEHNR, CDR2 FQNEAQ (reference sequence). The DNA of the CDR3 is TGTGCCAGCAGCTTAGTAGGACAGGGCGGTACGCAGTATTTT. This gives the protein CASSLVGQGGTQYF. The full variable domain, completed using reference TRBV7-9 and TRBJ2-3, is DTGVSQNPRHKITKRGQNVTFRCDPISEHNRLYWYRQTLGQGPEFLTYFQNEAQLEKSRLLSDRFSAERPKGSFSTLEIQRTEQGDSAMYLCASSLVGQGGTQYFGPGTRLTVL.

The chain recombines TRBV25-1 with TRBJ2-3; D gene ambiguous. The V gene lost 5 bases and the J gene lost 2 bases, with 17 bases spanning the gap. CDR3 length: 16 amino acids. Germline V gene data show CDR1 as MGHDK and CDR2 as SYGVNS. CDR3 region: CASSKSGRSVTDTQYF. For the CDR3, the DNA is TGTGCCAGCAGTAAATCTGGACGGTCTGTCACAGATACGCAGTATTTT.

The CDR3 DNA reads as TGTGCCATCAGTGATGGGACAGGGGACGGCAATCAGCCCCAGCATTTT. Its protein is CAISDGTGDGNQPQHF. The chain is built from TRBV10-3 and TRBJ1-5; 10 nucleotides align to TRBD1. Looked up from germline, CDR1 is ENHRY and CDR2 is SYGVKD. The CDR3 is 16 amino acids. The V and J ends lost 3 bases and 2 bases, in that order; junction bases with no gene match: 4.

This chain connects TRBV5-4 to TRBJ2-3; either TRBD1 or TRBD2 may fit D (5 bases each). The CDR3 spans 13 residues. Germline assignment: CDR1 SGHNT and CDR2 YYREEE (reference sequence). V dropped 3 bases and J dropped 4 bases, with 9 bases sitting between them. DNA for the CDR3: TGTGCCAGCAGCTGGGGGAGCCCAGATACGCAGTATTTT. Residues: CASSWGSPDTQYF.

The chain links TRBV19 to TRBJ1-4, with D uncertain. Germline-derived CDR1 and CDR2 are LNHDA and SQIVND (reference sequence). V was cut by 3 bases and J by 0 bases, with 11 bases left in between. The CDR3 contains 16 residues. DNA of the CDR3: TGTGCCAGTAGTATCAGTTTTTCCCCAACTAATGAAAAACTGTTTTTT. Protein sequence: CASSISFSPTNEKLFF.

V usage is TRBV10-1 and J usage is TRBJ2-3, with 13 positions matching TRBD2. The ends lost 10 bases at V and 5 bases at J; junction bases unmatched: 6. The CDR3 length is 14 residues. Germline V gene sequence: CDR1 WNHNN, CDR2 SYGVQD (reference sequence). The CDR3 loop reads CAIGLAGVGDTQYF. The CDR3 nucleotides are TGCGCCATAGGACTAGCGGGAGTGGGAGATACGCAGTATTTT.

The J gene is TRBJ2-4, the V gene TRBV7-2, with TRBD1 identical over 7 bases. The CDR3 contains 14 residues. In germline, CDR1 is SGHTA, CDR2 FQGNSA. Trimming at V came to 7 bases and at J to 2 bases, leaving 5 bases not matched to a gene. The CDR3 sequence: CASNLGGSKNIQYF. The CDR3 DNA follows: TGTGCCAGCAATCTAGGGGGCTCCAAAAACATTCAGTACTTC.

The chain employs TRBV28 and TRBJ2-7, with TRBD1 as a possible D gene (6 bases). CDR3 length: 18 amino acids. V was cut by 1 base and J by 2 bases, with 21 bases left in between. Germline CDR1 reads MDHEN; CDR2 reads SYDVKM. The chain's CDR3 is CASSLYPIGQRLTYEQYF. Written as DNA, the CDR3 is TGTGCCAGCAGTTTATACCCCATCGGACAGCGTTTAACCTACGAGCAGTACTTC.

This clone was found once. This chain connects TRBV9 to TRBJ2-5, with D possibly matching TRBD1 (6 bases). Germline values: CDR1 SGDLS, CDR2 YYNGEE. Trimming took off 0 bases at V and 3 bases at J, with 9 bases between the two ends. CDR3 length: 14 amino acids. CDR3 nucleotides: TGTGCCAGCAGCGTAGCTACAGGGAAAGAGACCCAGTACTTC. Amino acids: CASSVATGKETQYF.